The 10 T cell receptor beta chains listed next were all sequenced from one sample in a study of siplizumab effects on memory and regulatory T cells. Profiled with immunoSEQ multiplex PCR; TCRdb holds only in-frame clones, not every one. This sample yields some 100,000 clones, of which 80% to 95% are seen a single time; over 5.5% belongs to the top ten. Input material: CD8+ T cells sorted from blood. The source is a human donor in good health.

This clone was picked up one time. This chain connects TRBV7-6 to TRBJ1-4, with a possible D match to TRBD1 (6 bases). V dropped 5 bases and J dropped 4 bases, with 17 bases sitting between them. There are 16 residues in the CDR3. The germline gives CDR1 SGHVS, CDR2 FNYEAQ. The CDR3 reads CASSADKGGSNEKLFF. The CDR3 region has the DNA TGTGCCAGCAGCGCGGATAAAGGGGGGAGTAATGAAAAACTGTTTTTT.

The chain recombines TRBV9 with TRBJ2-7; TRBD1 matches at 7 bases. Trimming cost V 3 bases and J 6 bases; bases outside gene matches: 12. Germline V gives CDR1 SGDLS, CDR2 YYNGEE. The CDR3 is 15 residues long. The CDR3 loop reads CASSGPGQRGAEQYF. CDR3 in DNA: TGTGCCAGCAGCGGACCGGGACAGAGGGGTGCCGAGCAGTACTTC.

V usage is TRBV19 and J usage is TRBJ2-5; perhaps D is TRBD1 or TRBD2 (5 bases each). Germline assignment: CDR1 LNHDA and CDR2 SQIVND (reference sequence). V lost 3 bases to trimming and J lost 2 bases, with 10 bases between them. This CDR3 is 14 amino acids long. The chain's CDR3 is CASSIMGEQETQYF. The CDR3 DNA sequence: TGTGCCAGTAGTATCATGGGGGAACAAGAGACCCAGTACTTC.

The V call is TRBV13, the J call TRBJ1-1; no definite D call. This CDR3 comprises 14 residues. The V end was cut by 5 bases, the J end by 7 bases, with 17 bases between. Germline assignment: CDR1 PRHDT and CDR2 FYEKMQ (reference sequence). CDR3 nucleotides: TGTGCCAGCAGCCCGGAGCAGGTCGGTGTTGAAGCTTTCTTT. Protein sequence: CASSPEQVGVEAFF.

The chain uses TRBV19 and TRBJ1-1, with 7 bases identical to TRBD1. This CDR3 is 15 amino acids long. Germline assignment: CDR1 LNHDA and CDR2 SQIVND (reference sequence). The V and J ends lost 4 bases and 1 base, in that order; junction bases with no gene match: 6. CDR3 region: CASSNTGARNTEAFF. The CDR3 region has the DNA TGTGCCAGTAGTAACACAGGGGCTCGGAACACTGAAGCTTTCTTT.

The gene calls are TRBV7-9 and TRBJ2-5; D might be TRBD1 or TRBD2, each matching 6 bases. Germline V gene data show CDR1 as SEHNR and CDR2 as FQNEAQ (reference sequence). Trimming took off 0 bases at V and 1 base at J, with 12 bases between the two ends. The CDR3 runs 16 residues. The CDR3 sequence is CASSLAGGTPQETQYF. The CDR3 coding sequence is TGTGCCAGCAGCTTAGCGGGGGGCACCCCCCAAGAGACCCAGTACTTC.

The rearrangement links TRBV6-6 to TRBJ1-4; D gene ambiguous. The CDR3 runs to 12 residues. The V end lost 0 bases, the J end lost 7 bases, and 3 bases lay between the germline ends. Germline V gene sequence: CDR1 MNHNY, CDR2 SVGAGI (reference sequence). In DNA form, the CDR3 reads TGTGCCAGCAGTTACTCAGGTGAAAAACTGTTTTTT. Amino acids: CASSYSGEKLFF.

The chain uses TRBV7-6 and TRBJ2-2, with a weak D call TRBD2 (6 bases). The V and J ends lost 1 base and 2 bases respectively, with 11 bases between them. The CDR3 sequence is 16 residues long. Germline assignment: CDR1 SGHVS and CDR2 FNYEAQ. The CDR3 sequence is CASSLVRGFNTGELFF. CDR3 bases: TGTGCCAGCAGCTTAGTTCGGGGGTTTAACACCGGGGAGCTGTTTTTT.

This chain joins TRBV7-9 and TRBJ2-3, with D unclear. V was shortened by 5 bases and J by 6 bases, with 15 bases between the two germline ends. CDR1 SEHNR and CDR2 FQNEAQ come from the germline V gene (reference sequence). The CDR3 totals 14 residues. The DNA for the CDR3 is TGTGCCAGCAGCCGGACCTACCCCAGGGATACGCAGTATTTT. It translates to CASSRTYPRDTQYF.

V and J are TRBV5-6 and TRBJ2-7, with 9 positions matching TRBD1. V gave up 2 bases and J gave up 3 bases; unmatched junction bases: 3. The CDR3 contains 14 residues. CDR1 SGHDT and CDR2 YYEEEE come from the germline V gene. The CDR3 spells CASSFGTGHYEQYF. The CDR3, as DNA: TGTGCCAGCAGCTTCGGGACAGGGCACTACGAGCAGTACTTC.